A selection of T cell receptor beta chains follows, all from one sample in a study of OX40 agonist ivuxolimab in advanced cancers. This table comes from immunoSEQ multiplex PCR, and its TCRdb copy is limited to in-frame clones, with some not included. The sample records about 18,000 clones, more than 70% being singletons. Here the sequenced sample was CD4+ or CD8+ T cells sorted from blood, taken in a trial of the OX40 agonist ivuxolimab. These receptor sequences come from an adult with an advanced solid tumor such as melanoma, head and neck, liver or kidney cancer. The CDR3 runs from the conserved cysteine through the conserved F or W. A D gene is named only where the DNA matches it firmly. A clone size is listed for some rows: how often the clone was seen (once, few, many), or a class if it is expanded.

v_gene: TRBV6-5
j_gene: TRBJ2-1
abundance: medium-sized
d_gene: -
CDR3aa: CASSFGDEQFF
CDR3nt: TGTGCCAGCAGTTTTGGGGACGAGCAGTTCTTC

v_gene: TRBV10-3
j_gene: TRBJ2-2
abundance: large
d_gene: TRBD2
CDR3aa: CAISASGRRTGELFF
CDR3nt: TGTGCCATCAGCGCTAGCGGGAGAAGGACCGGGGAGCTGTTTTTT

v_gene: TRBV28
j_gene: TRBJ1-1
abundance: few
d_gene: -
CDR3aa: CASSREGTEAFF
CDR3nt: TGTGCCAGCAGTAGGGAGGGCACTGAAGCTTTCTTT

v_gene: TRBV27
j_gene: TRBJ2-2
abundance: -
d_gene: TRBD2
CDR3aa: CASSPLAGYGGELFF
CDR3nt: TGTGCCAGCAGTCCGCTAGCGGGATATGGGGGGGAGCTGTTTTTT

v_gene: TRBV19
j_gene: TRBJ2-5
abundance: few
d_gene: TRBD1
CDR3aa: CASSIEDRGSPETQYF
CDR3nt: TGTGCCAGTAGTATAGAGGACAGGGGGTCCCCGGAGACCCAGTACTTC

v_gene: TRBV19
j_gene: TRBJ1-5
abundance: few
d_gene: -
CDR3aa: CASSWAGYSNQPQHF
CDR3nt: TGTGCCAGTAGTTGGGCAGGGTATAGCAATCAGCCCCAGCATTTT

v_gene: TRBV2
j_gene: TRBJ2-5
abundance: -
d_gene: TRBD1
CDR3aa: CASSAWDRDQETQYF
CDR3nt: TGTGCCAGCAGTGCTTGGGACAGGGACCAAGAGACCCAGTACTTC

v_gene: TRBV27
j_gene: TRBJ1-5
abundance: -
d_gene: -
CDR3aa: CASSYWGGSNQPQHF
CDR3nt: TGTGCCAGCAGTTATTGGGGTGGTAGCAATCAGCCCCAGCATTTT

v_gene: TRBV10-3
j_gene: TRBJ1-1
abundance: once
d_gene: TRBD1
CDR3aa: CAISGSTGAPTNTEAFF
CDR3nt: TGTGCCATCAGTGGGTCTACAGGGGCCCCAACGAACACTGAAGCTTTCTTT

v_gene: TRBV5-1
j_gene: TRBJ1-2
abundance: -
d_gene: TRBD1
CDR3aa: CASSTDRGSSYGYTF
CDR3nt: TGCGCCAGCAGCACCGACAGGGGTAGTAGCTATGGCTACACCTTC

v_gene: TRBV5-6
j_gene: TRBJ1-1
abundance: once
d_gene: -
CDR3aa: CASSQWGWDTEAFF
CDR3nt: TGTGCCAGCAGCCAGTGGGGATGGGACACTGAAGCTTTCTTT

v_gene: TRBV19
j_gene: TRBJ1-2
abundance: -
d_gene: -
CDR3aa: CASSIGAGANYGYTF
CDR3nt: TGTGCCAGTAGTATAGGGGCAGGGGCTAACTATGGCTACACCTTC

v_gene: TRBV7-8
j_gene: TRBJ2-7
abundance: once
d_gene: TRBD1
CDR3aa: CASSLEGDSYEQYF
CDR3nt: TGTGCCAGCAGCTTAGAGGGGGACAGCTACGAGCAGTACTTC

v_gene: TRBV9
j_gene: TRBJ2-1
abundance: medium-sized
d_gene: TRBD2
CDR3aa: CASSVVAGAYNEQFF
CDR3nt: TGTGCCAGCAGCGTAGTAGCGGGGGCCTACAATGAGCAGTTCTTC

v_gene: TRBV11-2
j_gene: TRBJ2-7
abundance: -
d_gene: -
CDR3aa: CASSLSGEPYYEQYF
CDR3nt: TGTGCCAGCAGCTTATCGGGGGAGCCATACTACGAGCAGTACTTC

v_gene: TRBV9
j_gene: TRBJ1-2
abundance: once
d_gene: -
CDR3aa: CASSVTSSGGYTF
CDR3nt: TGTGCCAGCAGCGTAACTTCTTCGGGTGGCTACACCTTC

v_gene: TRBV4-3
j_gene: TRBJ1-2
abundance: -
d_gene: -
CDR3aa: CASSQDRERYGYTF
CDR3nt: TGCGCCAGCAGCCAAGACAGGGAGCGGTATGGCTACACCTTC

v_gene: TRBV7-6
j_gene: TRBJ2-5
abundance: -
d_gene: TRBD2
CDR3aa: CATSTGGETQYF
CDR3nt: TGTGCCACCTCAACGGGGGGAGAGACCCAGTACTTC

v_gene: TRBV6-5
j_gene: TRBJ1-1
abundance: -
d_gene: -
CDR3aa: CASSYSRVNTEAFF
CDR3nt: TGTGCCAGCAGTTACTCGAGGGTTAACACTGAAGCTTTCTTT

v_gene: TRBV7-9
j_gene: TRBJ2-7
abundance: once
d_gene: -
CDR3aa: CASSLARGASWDEQYF
CDR3nt: TGTGCCAGCAGCTTAGCCCGAGGGGCCTCATGGGACGAGCAGTACTTC

v_gene: TRBV9
j_gene: TRBJ2-3
abundance: once
d_gene: -
CDR3aa: CASSPASGTDTQYF
CDR3nt: TGTGCCAGCAGCCCCGCTTCGGGCACAGATACGCAGTATTTT

v_gene: TRBV11-2
j_gene: TRBJ2-1
abundance: once
d_gene: -
CDR3aa: CASSYHPNEQFF
CDR3nt: TGTGCCAGCAGCTACCACCCCAATGAGCAGTTCTTC